This T cell receptor beta chain was sequenced for a study of technical replicates of blood from a few donors. The CDR3 has 14 amino acids. CDR1 SGDLS and CDR2 YYNGEE come from the germline V gene. TCRdb keeps only in-frame clones here, not all; method: immunoSEQ multiplex PCR. Altogether about 80,000 clones are present, less than 95% being singletons, with the ten largest covering around 0.41%. Regarding this clone: A read error may produce the germline difference seen at one junction end. The sample has other DNA sequences that encode this CDR3 too.

V is TRBV9 and J is TRBJ1-2; no definite D call. The sample taken for sequencing was T cells isolated from PBMCs. The clonotype comes from a human donor in good health. CDR3 residues: CASSVGAANYGYTF. Written as DNA, the CDR3 is TGTGCCAGCAGCGTAGGGGCAGCTAATTATGGCTACACCTTC.